This T cell receptor (beta chain) is drawn from a study of T-cell reconstitution after alpha-beta-depleted transplantation in children. The CDR3 is 12 amino acids. In germline, CDR1 is LGHDT, CDR2 YNNKEL (reference sequence). V was clipped by 6 bases and J by 5 bases, with 10 bases between them. Study observations and caveats: Alpha-beta T cells present about two months after transplant were reported to originate from several hundred expanded graft clones. Among T cells one year after transplant, newly produced cells accounted for most counts and diversity. From surviving recipient T cells and thymic progenitors came the high day-60 TCRbeta diversity observed in some patients.

Unique molecular identifiers were incorporated into the prepared TCRbeta library. Each CDR3 protein is one row after TCRdb ran MiXCR on the PCR reads. The repertoire holds a few hundred thousand distinct CDR3 sequences, with approximately 30% as singletons. This clonotype was observed once. Its antigen is unknown. The source is a boy under two years old with Wiskott-Aldrich syndrome, due to receive a stem cell transplant. Sequenced here: PBMCs, sampled before TCRalphabeta/CD19-depleted stem cell transplant. This chain joins TRBV3-1 and TRBJ1-1; D may be TRBD1 (6 bases). The chain's CDR3 is CASSTTGTEAFF. CDR3 in DNA: TGTGCCAGCAGTACAACAGGGACTGAAGCTTTCTTT.